This paragraph reports one T cell receptor beta chain. Sequencing was performed with immunoSEQ multiplex PCR; in TCRdb, only in-frame clones are kept and a portion is missing. The table lists around 190,000 clones, roughly 89% of them singletons, with less than 3.5% in the top ten. The data were taken from a study of blood T cell repertoires in COVID-19. The junction had 7 bases not matched to a gene; V was cut back by 9 bases and J by 4 bases. From germline, CDR1 is LNHDA and CDR2 SQIVND (reference sequence). This CDR3 has 13 amino acids. Enrolled through a virtual design, the participants were between 18 and 89 years of age and came from 24 US areas.

Sequencing was carried out using PBMCs or T cells enriched from blood (not recorded which). The chain links TRBV19 to TRBJ1-1, with 8 bases identical to TRBD1. This receptor was taken from a woman in her 30s who had been exposed to COVID-19. This CDR3 is CASQIQGGTEAFF. Written as DNA, the CDR3 is TGTGCCAGCCAAATACAGGGGGGCACTGAAGCTTTCTTT.